These 25 T cell receptor beta chains originate from one sample sequenced in a study of long-term antiretroviral therapy in people with HIV (dated by TCRdb to between 2021 and 2023). Sequencing of the TRB variable region was done with the immunoSEQ hsTCRB v3.0 assay at survey level resolution. This is the immuneACCESS table as TCRdb keeps it, with only in-frame sequences that have V and J called. A part of the clones is gone; compared with another copy, unresolved V genes explain less than half, and the rest is unexplained. The sample includes approximately 9,700 clones, with 75% observed a single time. The ten largest make up around 20% of the sample. The input for sequencing was unsorted PBMCs, taken 1.8 years before starting antiretroviral therapy. These receptors were obtained from a man in his forties with HIV.

The V gene is TRBV11-3, the J gene TRBJ2-1; 12 bases map to TRBD1. CDR3 length equals 16 residues. CDR1 is SGHNT, CDR2 YENEEA, per germline. Germline trimming cut 4 bases from V and 8 bases from J; bases unmatched to any gene: 9. DNA of the CDR3: TGTGCCAGCAGCTCCGGGACAGGGGGCGCGTTAGATGAGCAGTTCTTC. Amino acid sequence: CASSSGTGGALDEQFF.

This clone was seen a few times. The chain uses TRBV9 and TRBJ2-2, with D unresolved. This CDR3 is 17 amino acids long. Trimming removed 3 bases at V and 0 bases at J, with 15 bases between. Germline assignment: CDR1 SGDLS and CDR2 YYNGEE. In DNA, the CDR3 is TGTGCCAGCAGCGCCCCTCCGGCAGACCCGAACACCGGGGAGCTGTTTTTT. It codes for CASSAPPADPNTGELFF.

The J gene is TRBJ1-3, the V gene TRBV30, with D tentatively TRBD1 (6 bases). Per germline, CDR1 GTSNPN and CDR2 SVGIG (reference sequence). Trimming removed 7 bases from V and 1 base from J, with 11 bases in between. CDR3 length: 13 residues. The CDR3 nucleotides are TGTGCCTCATCACAGGGTTCTGGAAACACCATATATTTT. It translates to CASSQGSGNTIYF.

This chain uses TRBV6-1 with TRBJ1-5; a possible D gene is TRBD1 (6 bases). The CDR3 contains 15 residues. V lost 5 bases and J lost 0, with 11 bases in between. Per the germline V gene, CDR1 is MNHNS and CDR2 is SASEGT. This CDR3 reads CASSTGLVSNQPQHF. CDR3 nucleotides: TGTGCCAGCAGTACAGGGTTGGTTAGCAATCAGCCCCAGCATTTT.

This clone was picked up one time. The chain uses TRBV6-5 and TRBJ2-5; TRBD2 might be the D (5 bases). The V end was cut by 4 bases, the J end by 2 bases, with 17 bases between. The CDR3 consists of 16 residues. CDR1 and CDR2 (germline): MNHEY, SVGAGI. The CDR3 here is CASSSPPGGRQETQYF. In DNA, the CDR3 is TGTGCCAGCAGTTCGCCCCCCGGAGGCAGGCAAGAGACCCAGTACTTC.

By proportion, this clone is large. The rearrangement links TRBV6-5 to TRBJ1-6; D is unclear. With 0 bases removed from V and 15 bases from J, the gap between germline ends came to 9 bases. CDR1 is MNHEY, CDR2 SVGAGI, per germline. The length of the CDR3 is 12 residues. CDR3 nucleotide sequence: TGTGCCAGCAGTTACTCGAGCGGGGTCCTCCACTTT. Its protein is CASSYSSGVLHF.

By proportion, this clone is medium-sized. The sample has other DNA sequences that encode this CDR3 too. CDR3: CASSPRQATSYEQYF. CDR3 DNA sequence: TGTGCCAGCTCACCAAGACAGGCGACCTCCTACGAGCAGTACTTC. The rearrangement links TRBV18 to TRBJ2-7, with a possible D match to TRBD1 (6 bases). V lost 2 bases, J lost 0 bases, and 11 bases lay in between. The germline V gene encodes CDR1 KGHSH and CDR2 LQKENI. CDR3 length: 15 amino acids.

V usage is TRBV5-1 and J usage is TRBJ2-5; tentative D call: TRBD2 (7 bases). This CDR3 has 17 residues. The germline gives CDR1 SGHRS, CDR2 YFSETQ. The V end was cut by 0 bases, the J end by 1 base, with 16 bases between. Here the CDR3 reads CASSLASGGGVQETQYF. In DNA form, the CDR3 reads TGCGCCAGCAGCTTGGCCTCGGGGGGCGGGGTCCAAGAGACCCAGTACTTC.

The sample holds a few counts of this clone. This chain links TRBV11-2 with TRBJ1-3, with unresolved D. Germline V gene lookup returns CDR1 SGHAT and CDR2 FQNNGV. The CDR3 runs 14 residues. Trimming stripped 2 bases from V and 0 bases from J, with 5 bases between. CDR3: CASSLRDSGNTIYF. DNA of the CDR3: TGTGCCAGCAGCTTAAGGGACTCTGGAAACACCATATATTTT.

The chain recombines TRBV27 with TRBJ2-7, with D perhaps being TRBD1 or TRBD2 (6 bases each). CDR3 length: 14 amino acids. CDR1 and CDR2 from the germline V gene are MNHEY and SMNVEV (reference sequence). V lost 4 bases and J lost 5, with 15 bases in between. CDR3 nucleotide sequence: TGTGCCAGCAGTTCCTCCTGGGGGGCCCACGAGCAGTACTTC. The encoded protein is CASSSSWGAHEQYF.

The chain combines TRBV5-1 with TRBJ1-2; TRBD1 aligns across 7 bases. Trimming removed 0 bases from V and 7 bases from J; junction bases left unmatched: 6. Germline assignment: CDR1 SGHRS and CDR2 YFSETQ. The CDR3 is 14 residues long. The CDR3 loop reads CASSLAQGDLGYTF. As DNA, the CDR3 is TGCGCCAGCAGCTTGGCTCAGGGGGACCTTGGCTACACCTTC.

The rearrangement joins TRBV9 to TRBJ1-1, with 7 bases matching TRBD1. This CDR3 region has 18 residues. Looked up from germline, CDR1 is SGDLS and CDR2 is YYNGEE. V shed 3 bases, J shed 0 bases, and the junction held 14 bases outside the gene matches. The CDR3 reads CASSAREGAGGMNTEAFF. CDR3 DNA: TGTGCCAGCAGCGCCCGGGAAGGGGCAGGGGGTATGAACACTGAAGCTTTCTTT.

V usage is TRBV2 and J usage is TRBJ2-3; no definite D call. Trimming stripped 11 bases from V and 2 bases from J, with 17 bases between. Germline V gene lookup returns CDR1 SNHLY and CDR2 FYNNEI. CDR3 length: 14 amino acids. CDR3 in amino acids: CAGSIAFLTDTQYF. The DNA of the CDR3 is TGTGCCGGGTCGATCGCATTCCTCACAGATACGCAGTATTTT. Drawing the rest from reference TRBV2 and TRBJ2-3, the complete variable domain is EPEVTQTPSHQVTQMGQEVILRCVPISNHLYFYWYRQILGQKVEFLVSFYNNEISEKSEIFDDQFSVERPDGSNFTLKIRSTKLEDSAMYFCAGSIAFLTDTQYFGPGTRLTVL.

The chain combines TRBV6-1 with TRBJ1-1; D gene uncertain. Germline CDR1 reads MNHNS; CDR2 reads SASEGT. There are 13 residues in the CDR3. The V and J ends lost 5 bases and 1 base respectively, with 8 bases between them. The DNA for the CDR3 is TGTGCCAGCAGTAGATTCGGGAACACTGAAGCTTTCTTT. Translated, it gives CASSRFGNTEAFF.

The chain joins TRBV5-1 to TRBJ1-3; perhaps TRBD1 as D (6 bases). The CDR3 extends over 16 amino acids. V lost 0 bases and J 0 bases, leaving 10 bases between the germline ends. Per germline, CDR1 SGHRS and CDR2 YFSETQ. Here the CDR3 reads CASSLGTVSSGNTIYF. The CDR3 DNA follows: TGCGCCAGCAGCTTGGGGACAGTTAGCTCTGGAAACACCATATATTTT. The full variable domain, completed using reference TRBV5-1 and TRBJ1-3, is KAGVTQTPRYLIKTRGQQVTLSCSPISGHRSVSWYQQTPGQGLQFLFEYFSETQRNKGNFPGRFSGRQFSNSRSEMNVSTLELGDSALYLCASSLGTVSSGNTIYFGEGSWLTVV.

The chain links TRBV29-1 to TRBJ1-2, with D uncertain. Germline V gene lookup returns CDR1 SQVTM and CDR2 ANQGSEA. Trimming took 0 bases from V and 1 from J, leaving 6 bases between them. This CDR3 contains 13 residues. This CDR3 is CSVEEKVNYGYTF. The CDR3 region has the DNA TGCAGCGTTGAAGAGAAGGTTAACTATGGCTACACCTTC.

J is TRBJ1-2 and V is TRBV7-6; D may be TRBD1 (5 bases). Trimming stripped 0 bases from V and 3 bases from J, with 5 bases between. The CDR3 length is 13 residues. Germline V lookup: CDR1 SGHVS, CDR2 FNYEAQ. The CDR3 sequence is CASSLAGDYGYTF. DNA for the CDR3: TGTGCCAGCAGCTTAGCGGGGGACTATGGCTACACCTTC.

The chain uses TRBV25-1 and TRBJ2-7; 10 nucleotides match TRBD1. This CDR3 has 15 residues. Trimming cost V 1 base and J 3 bases; bases outside gene matches: 3. CDR1 MGHDK and CDR2 SYGVNS come from the germline V gene. This CDR3 reads CASSESTGGRYEQYF. In DNA form, the CDR3 reads TGTGCCAGCAGTGAATCGACAGGGGGCCGCTACGAGCAGTACTTC.

This clone was observed a handful of times. The V call is TRBV4-2, the J call TRBJ1-5, with D hard to call. CDR3 length equals 13 residues. Trimming stripped 2 bases from V and 5 bases from J, with 7 bases between. Germline loops: CDR1 LGHNA, CDR2 YNFKEQ. DNA of the CDR3: TGTGCCAGCAGCCAACAAGCGGATCAGCCCCAGCATTTT. It is translated as CASSQQADQPQHF.

The J gene is TRBJ2-3, the V gene TRBV7-8, with 7 bases fitting TRBD1. Germline CDR1 SGHVS, CDR2 FQNEAQ. This CDR3 region has 15 residues. The J segment lost 4 bases and the V segment lost 5 bases, leaving 9 bases of the junction unmatched. The CDR3 is CASSLFDRAPDTQYF. CDR3 DNA: TGTGCCAGCAGCCTTTTCGACAGGGCCCCAGATACGCAGTATTTT.

The genes are TRBV5-4 and TRBJ2-7; 9 positions agree with TRBD1. The junction had 4 bases not matched to a gene; V was cut back by 4 bases and J by 5 bases. Germline CDR1 reads SGHNT; CDR2 reads YYREEE (reference sequence). This CDR3 spans 13 amino acids. DNA of the CDR3: TGTGCCAGCAGCCGGGACAGGGCGCACGAGCAGTACTTC. Translating gives CASSRDRAHEQYF.

The chain combines TRBV18 with TRBJ2-1, with D tentatively TRBD2 (6 bases). The V end was cut by 3 bases, the J end by 2 bases, with 14 bases between. The V gene's germline CDR1 is KGHSH and CDR2 LQKENI. This CDR3 has 16 residues. CDR3 protein: CASSPGGVTPYNEQFF. For the CDR3, the DNA is TGTGCCAGCTCACCTGGCGGGGTGACCCCCTACAATGAGCAGTTCTTC.

The genes are TRBV5-8 and TRBJ1-2; D remains ambiguous. The CDR3 spans 13 residues. V was pared by 2 bases and J by 8 bases, with 13 bases between. Germline CDR1 is SGHTS and CDR2 is YDEGEE. DNA for the CDR3: TGTGCCAGCAGCTTAAGTCAATCCATGGGCTACACCTTC. It encodes CASSLSQSMGYTF.

V usage is TRBV18 and J usage is TRBJ1-5; a possible D gene is TRBD1 (5 bases). Deletions cut 3 bases from V and 3 bases from J, with 9 bases between. CDR1 is KGHSH, CDR2 LQKENI, per germline. The CDR3 is 14 amino acids. The CDR3 region is CASSPSGYNQPQHF. DNA of the CDR3: TGTGCCAGCTCACCTTCAGGGTACAATCAGCCCCAGCATTTT.

This clone appeared a single time. V usage is TRBV29-1 and J usage is TRBJ1-1; D is undetermined. The CDR3 sequence is 10 residues long. V was shortened by 7 bases and J by 4 bases, with 7 bases between the two germline ends. The germline gives CDR1 SQVTM, CDR2 ANQGSEA. The CDR3 nucleotides are TGCAGCGCCTGGGGCACTGAAGCTTTCTTT. This encodes CSAWGTEAFF.